This TCR beta chain was identified in a study of T cells in Graves' hyperthyroidism and ophthalmopathy. The wider study: Upon initial diagnosis and before any treatment, peripheral blood was collected.

Regarding the study as a whole: Among thyroid clonotypes expanded above 0.001, most also appeared in blood.

V trimming: 0 bases; J trimming: 7 bases; junction bases outside the gene matches: 6. The germline gives CDR1 SGHRS, CDR2 YFSETQ. The CDR3 length is 15 residues. This clonotype occurred many times. The antigen is unknown. RNA transcripts gave rise to amplified TCR beta CDR3 regions. A first-round RT-PCR of the TCR CDR3 used the HTBI primer set. TCRdb recomputed calls from the multiplex PCR reads with MiXCR, one row per CDR3 protein. The data hold around 500,000 distinct CDR3 sequences, with 11% to 15% observed a single time. Diagnosis relied on clinical symptoms, serum thyroxine and TRAb, thyroid ultrasound and orbital computed tomography.

This TCR was sampled from a middle-aged woman with Graves' hyperthyroidism. Source material: blood. J is TRBJ2-7 and V is TRBV5-1; 11 bases map to TRBD1. CDR3 nucleotide sequence: TGCGCCAGCAGCTTGGACGGACAGGGGGCTTATGAGCAGTACTTC. It specifies CASSLDGQGAYEQYF. Looking up the rest from reference TRBV5-1 and TRBJ2-7 gives the full variable domain: KAGVTQTPRYLIKTRGQQVTLSCSPISGHRSVSWYQQTPGQGLQFLFEYFSETQRNKGNFPGRFSGRQFSNSRSEMNVSTLELGDSALYLCASSLDGQGAYEQYFGPGTRLTVT.